This TCR beta chain was identified in a study of T cell responses to AZD1222 COVID-19 vaccine. The CDR3 consists of 14 residues. Between the trimmed V and J ends, which lost 1 base and 1 base, there was a span of 8 bases. CDR1 and CDR2 (germline): SGHRS, YFSETQ. Here immunoSEQ multiplex PCR was the method, and the copy in TCRdb shows in-frame clones only, minus some. This sample has about 120,000 clones, with 92% found just once. The TCR originated in an adult who received the AZD1222 COVID-19 vaccine. The specimen comprised peripheral blood, sampled 28 days after the second AZD1222 dose. The chain couples TRBV5-1 to TRBJ1-1; D unresolved. The CDR3 sequence is CASSLSRGNTEAFF. CDR3 sequence (DNA): TGCGCCAGCAGCTTGTCCCGAGGGAACACTGAAGCTTTCTTT.